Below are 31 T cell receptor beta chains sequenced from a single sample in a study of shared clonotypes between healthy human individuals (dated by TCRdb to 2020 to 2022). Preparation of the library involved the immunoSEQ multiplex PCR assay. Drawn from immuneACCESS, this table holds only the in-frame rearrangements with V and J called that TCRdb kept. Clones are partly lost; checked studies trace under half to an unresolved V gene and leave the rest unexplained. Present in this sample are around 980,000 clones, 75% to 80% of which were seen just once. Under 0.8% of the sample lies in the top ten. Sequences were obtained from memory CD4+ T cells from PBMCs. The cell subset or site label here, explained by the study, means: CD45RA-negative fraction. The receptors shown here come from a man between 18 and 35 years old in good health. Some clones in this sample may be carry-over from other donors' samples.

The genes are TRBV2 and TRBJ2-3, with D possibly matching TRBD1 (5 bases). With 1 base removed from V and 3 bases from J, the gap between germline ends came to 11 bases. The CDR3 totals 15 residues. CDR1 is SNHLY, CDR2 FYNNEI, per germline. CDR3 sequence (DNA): TGTGCCAGCAGTGAAGGGACATGGGGAACAGATACGCAGTATTTT. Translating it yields CASSEGTWGTDTQYF.

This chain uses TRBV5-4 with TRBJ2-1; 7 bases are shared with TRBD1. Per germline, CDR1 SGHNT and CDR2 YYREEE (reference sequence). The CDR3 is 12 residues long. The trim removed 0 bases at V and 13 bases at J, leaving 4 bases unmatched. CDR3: CASSLARDSQFF. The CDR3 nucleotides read TGTGCCAGCAGCTTGGCCCGGGACAGCCAGTTCTTC.

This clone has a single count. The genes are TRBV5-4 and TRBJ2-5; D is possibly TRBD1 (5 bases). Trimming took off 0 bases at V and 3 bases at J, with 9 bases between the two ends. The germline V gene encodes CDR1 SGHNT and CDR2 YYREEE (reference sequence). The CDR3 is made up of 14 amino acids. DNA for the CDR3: TGTGCCAGCAGCTTGGGCCTCAGGGAAGAGACCCAGTACTTC. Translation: CASSLGLREETQYF.

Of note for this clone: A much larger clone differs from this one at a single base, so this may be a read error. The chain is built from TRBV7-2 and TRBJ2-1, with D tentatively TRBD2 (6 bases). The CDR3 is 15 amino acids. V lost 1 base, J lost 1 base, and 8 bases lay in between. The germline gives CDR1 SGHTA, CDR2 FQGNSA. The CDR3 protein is CASSLDGGSYNEQFF. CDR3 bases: TGTGCCAGCAGCTTAGATGGGGGGTCCTACAATGAGCAGTTCTTC. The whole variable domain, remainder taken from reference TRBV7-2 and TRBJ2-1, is GAGVSQSPSNKVTEKGKDVELRCDPISGHTALYWYRQSLGQGLEFLIYFQGNSAPDKSGLPSDRFSAERTGGSVSTLTIQRTQQEDSAVYLCASSLDGGSYNEQFFGPGTRLTVL.

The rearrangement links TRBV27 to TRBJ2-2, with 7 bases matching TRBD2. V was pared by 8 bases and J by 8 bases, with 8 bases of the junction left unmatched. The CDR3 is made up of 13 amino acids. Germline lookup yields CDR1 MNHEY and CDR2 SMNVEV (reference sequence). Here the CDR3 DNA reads TGTGCCAGCGCCCCCCCGGGGGGTGGGGAGCTGTTTTTT. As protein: CASAPPGGGELFF.

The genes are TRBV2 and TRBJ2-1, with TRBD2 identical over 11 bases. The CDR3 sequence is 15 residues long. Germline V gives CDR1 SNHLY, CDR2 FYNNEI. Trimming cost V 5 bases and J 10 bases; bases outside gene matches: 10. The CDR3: CASSQEGTSGLEQFF. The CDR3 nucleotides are TGTGCCAGCAGTCAGGAGGGGACTAGCGGCCTAGAGCAGTTCTTC.

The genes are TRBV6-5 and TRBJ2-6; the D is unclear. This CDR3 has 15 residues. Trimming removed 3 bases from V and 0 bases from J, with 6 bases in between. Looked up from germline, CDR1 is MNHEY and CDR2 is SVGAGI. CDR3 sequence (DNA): TGTGCCAGCAGTTATCAGAGCTCTGGGGCCAACGTCCTGACTTTC. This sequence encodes CASSYQSSGANVLTF.

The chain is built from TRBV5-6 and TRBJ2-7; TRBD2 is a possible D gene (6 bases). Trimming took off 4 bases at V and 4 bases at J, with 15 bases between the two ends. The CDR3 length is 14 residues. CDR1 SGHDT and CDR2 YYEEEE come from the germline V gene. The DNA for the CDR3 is TGTGCCAGCAGCCTCATTGGGGGAGGTTACGAGCAGTACTTC. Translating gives CASSLIGGGYEQYF.

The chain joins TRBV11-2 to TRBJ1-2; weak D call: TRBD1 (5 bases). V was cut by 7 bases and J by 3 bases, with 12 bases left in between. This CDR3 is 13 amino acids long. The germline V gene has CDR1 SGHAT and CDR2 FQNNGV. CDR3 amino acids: CASTIGADYGYTF. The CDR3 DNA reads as TGTGCCAGCACCATTGGGGCGGACTATGGCTACACCTTC.

For the CDR3, the DNA is TGTGCCAGCAGTTTGGGCGTAGCGGGAGGGCGAAGGGAGCAGTTCTTC. Translated: CASSLGVAGGRREQFF. The chain carries TRBV28 and TRBJ2-1; TRBD2 matches at 11 bases. V dropped 3 bases and J dropped 10; count of bases not matched to a gene: 11. The CDR3 totals 16 residues. Germline V gene lookup returns CDR1 MDHEN and CDR2 SYDVKM.

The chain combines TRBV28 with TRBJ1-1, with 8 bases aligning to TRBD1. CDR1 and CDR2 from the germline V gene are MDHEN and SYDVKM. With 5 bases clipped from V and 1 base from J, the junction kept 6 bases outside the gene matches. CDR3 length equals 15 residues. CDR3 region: CASSQSQGENTEAFF. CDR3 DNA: TGTGCCAGCAGTCAATCACAGGGGGAGAACACTGAAGCTTTCTTT.

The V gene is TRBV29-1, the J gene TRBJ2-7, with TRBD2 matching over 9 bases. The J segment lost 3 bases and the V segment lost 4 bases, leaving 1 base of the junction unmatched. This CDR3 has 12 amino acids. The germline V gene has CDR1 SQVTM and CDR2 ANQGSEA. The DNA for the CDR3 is TGCAGCGTTGTTAGCGGGAGCTACGAGCAGTACTTC. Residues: CSVVSGSYEQYF.

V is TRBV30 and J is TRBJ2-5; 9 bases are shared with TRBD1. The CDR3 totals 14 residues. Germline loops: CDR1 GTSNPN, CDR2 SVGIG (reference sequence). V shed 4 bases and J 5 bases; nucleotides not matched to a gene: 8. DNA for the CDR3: TGTGCCTGGACTCGGGGACAGGGAGGGGAGACCCAGTACTTC. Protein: CAWTRGQGGETQYF.

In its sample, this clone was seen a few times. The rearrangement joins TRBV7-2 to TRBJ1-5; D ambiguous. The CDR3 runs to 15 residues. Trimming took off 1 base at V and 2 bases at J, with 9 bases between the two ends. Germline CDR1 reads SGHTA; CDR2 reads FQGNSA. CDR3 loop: CASSLGGGGNQPQHF. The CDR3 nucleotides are TGTGCCAGCAGCTTAGGAGGCGGTGGCAATCAGCCCCAGCATTTT.

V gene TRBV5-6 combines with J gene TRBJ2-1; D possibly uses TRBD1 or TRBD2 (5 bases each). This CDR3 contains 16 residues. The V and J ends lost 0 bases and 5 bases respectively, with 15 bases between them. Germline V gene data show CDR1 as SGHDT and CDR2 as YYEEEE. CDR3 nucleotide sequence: TGTGCCAGCAGCTTGGTGGGGCTAGCTCGTCACAATGAGCAGTTCTTC. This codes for CASSLVGLARHNEQFF.

This CDR3 reads CASSTSGTGWSGNTIYF. As DNA, the CDR3 is TGTGCCAGCAGCACATCCGGGACAGGGTGGTCTGGAAACACCATATATTTT. This chain links TRBV5-6 with TRBJ1-3, with 9 bases matching TRBD1. The CDR3 totals 17 residues. Germline CDR1 reads SGHDT; CDR2 reads YYEEEE. V was clipped by 4 bases and J by 1 base; unmatched bases: 9.

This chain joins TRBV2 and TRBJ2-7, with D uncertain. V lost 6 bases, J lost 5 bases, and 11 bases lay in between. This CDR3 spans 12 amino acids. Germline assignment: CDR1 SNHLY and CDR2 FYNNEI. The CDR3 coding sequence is TGTGCCAGCAGCCTCGTGTGGGACGAGCAGTACTTC. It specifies CASSLVWDEQYF.

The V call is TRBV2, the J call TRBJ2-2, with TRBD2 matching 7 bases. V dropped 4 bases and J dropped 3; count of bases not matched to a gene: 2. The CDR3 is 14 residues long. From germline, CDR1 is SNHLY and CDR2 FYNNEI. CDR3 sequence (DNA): TGTGCCAGCAGTGGGACTAGGGACACCGGGGAGCTGTTTTTT. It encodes CASSGTRDTGELFF.

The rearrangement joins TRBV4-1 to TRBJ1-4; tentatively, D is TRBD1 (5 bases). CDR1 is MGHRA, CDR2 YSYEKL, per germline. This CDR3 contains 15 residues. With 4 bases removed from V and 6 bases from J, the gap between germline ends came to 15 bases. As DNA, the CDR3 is TGCGCCAGCAGCCCTTGGTTCAGGGAGGATGAAAAACTGTTTTTT. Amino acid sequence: CASSPWFREDEKLFF.

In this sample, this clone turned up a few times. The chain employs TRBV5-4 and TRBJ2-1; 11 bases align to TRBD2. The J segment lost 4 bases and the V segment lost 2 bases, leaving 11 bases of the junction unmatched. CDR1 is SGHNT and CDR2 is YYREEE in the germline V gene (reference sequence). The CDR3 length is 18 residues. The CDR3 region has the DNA TGTGCCAGCAGCTTAATCCTTAGCGGGAGGGCCCCATACAATGAGCAGTTCTTC. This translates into CASSLILSGRAPYNEQFF.

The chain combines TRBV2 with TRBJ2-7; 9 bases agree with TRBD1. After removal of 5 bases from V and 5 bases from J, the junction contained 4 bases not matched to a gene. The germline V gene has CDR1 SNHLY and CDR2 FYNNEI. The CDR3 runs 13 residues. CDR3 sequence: CASSFTGGHEQYF. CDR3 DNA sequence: TGTGCCAGCAGTTTTACAGGGGGCCACGAGCAGTACTTC.

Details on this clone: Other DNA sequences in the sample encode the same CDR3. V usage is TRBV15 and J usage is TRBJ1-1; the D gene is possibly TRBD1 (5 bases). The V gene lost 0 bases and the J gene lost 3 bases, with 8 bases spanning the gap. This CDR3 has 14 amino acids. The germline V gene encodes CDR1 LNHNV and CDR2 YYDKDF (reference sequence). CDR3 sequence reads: CATSRDLGDTEAFF. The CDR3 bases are TGTGCCACCAGCAGAGATCTGGGGGACACTGAAGCTTTCTTT.

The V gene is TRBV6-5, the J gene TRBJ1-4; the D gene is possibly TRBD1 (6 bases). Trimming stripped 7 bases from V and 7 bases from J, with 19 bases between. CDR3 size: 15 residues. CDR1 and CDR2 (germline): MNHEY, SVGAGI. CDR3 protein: CASTKWSGETEKLFF. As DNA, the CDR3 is TGTGCCAGCACCAAGTGGTCAGGGGAAACTGAAAAACTGTTTTTT.

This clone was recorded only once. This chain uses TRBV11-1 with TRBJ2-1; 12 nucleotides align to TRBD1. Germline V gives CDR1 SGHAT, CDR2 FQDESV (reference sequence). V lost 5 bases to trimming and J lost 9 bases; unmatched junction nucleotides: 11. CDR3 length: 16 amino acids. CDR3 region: CASSPWGQGAFSEQFF. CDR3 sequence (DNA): TGTGCCAGCAGCCCTTGGGGACAGGGGGCGTTTAGTGAGCAGTTCTTC.

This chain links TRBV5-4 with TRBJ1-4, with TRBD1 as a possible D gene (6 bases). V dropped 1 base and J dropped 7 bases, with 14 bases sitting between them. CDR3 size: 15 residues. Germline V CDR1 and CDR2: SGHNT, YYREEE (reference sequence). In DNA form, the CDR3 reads TGTGCCAGCAGCTTGACCACAGGGTTGAGTGAAAAACTGTTTTTT. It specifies CASSLTTGLSEKLFF. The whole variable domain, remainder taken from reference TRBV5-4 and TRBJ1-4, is ETGVTQSPTHLIKTRGQQVTLRCSSQSGHNTVSWYQQALGQGPQFIFQYYREEENGRGNFPPRFSGLQFPNYSSELNVNALELDDSALYLCASSLTTGLSEKLFFGSGTQLSVL.

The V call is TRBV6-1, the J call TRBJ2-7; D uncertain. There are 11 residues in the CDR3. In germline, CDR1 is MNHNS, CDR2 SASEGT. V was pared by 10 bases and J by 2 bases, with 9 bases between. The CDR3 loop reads CATDGAYEQYF. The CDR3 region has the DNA TGTGCCACCGACGGAGCCTACGAGCAGTACTTC.

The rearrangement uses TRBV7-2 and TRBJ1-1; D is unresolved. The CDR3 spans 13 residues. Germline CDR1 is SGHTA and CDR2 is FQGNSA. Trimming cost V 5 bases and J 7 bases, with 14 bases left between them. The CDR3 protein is CASSAVRASEAFF. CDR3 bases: TGTGCCAGCAGCGCCGTGAGGGCCAGTGAAGCTTTCTTT.

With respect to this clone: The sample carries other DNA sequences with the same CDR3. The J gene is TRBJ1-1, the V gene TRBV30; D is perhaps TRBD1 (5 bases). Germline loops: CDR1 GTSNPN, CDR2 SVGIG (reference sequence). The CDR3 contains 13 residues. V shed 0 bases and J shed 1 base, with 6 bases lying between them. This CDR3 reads CAWSVGTNTEAFF. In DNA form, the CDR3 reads TGTGCCTGGAGTGTCGGGACGAACACTGAAGCTTTCTTT. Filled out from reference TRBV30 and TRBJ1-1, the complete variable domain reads SQTIHQWPATLVQPVGSPLSLECTVEGTSNPNLYWYRQAAGRGLQLLFYSVGIGQISSEVPQNLSASRPQDRQFILSSKKLLLSDSGFYLCAWSVGTNTEAFFGQGTRLTVV.

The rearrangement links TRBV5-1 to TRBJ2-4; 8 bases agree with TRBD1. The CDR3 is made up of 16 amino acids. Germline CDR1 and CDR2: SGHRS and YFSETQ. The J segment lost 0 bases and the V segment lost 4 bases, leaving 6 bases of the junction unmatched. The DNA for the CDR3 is TGCGCCAGCAGCCCGGGACAGGCCCTAGCCAAAAACATTCAGTACTTC. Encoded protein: CASSPGQALAKNIQYF.

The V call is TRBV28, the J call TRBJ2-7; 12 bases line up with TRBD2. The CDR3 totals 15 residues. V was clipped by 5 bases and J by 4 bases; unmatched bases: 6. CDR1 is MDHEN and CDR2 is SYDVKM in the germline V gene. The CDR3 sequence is CASSTLAGGVYEQYF. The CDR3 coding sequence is TGTGCCAGCAGTACCCTAGCGGGAGGGGTGTACGAGCAGTACTTC.

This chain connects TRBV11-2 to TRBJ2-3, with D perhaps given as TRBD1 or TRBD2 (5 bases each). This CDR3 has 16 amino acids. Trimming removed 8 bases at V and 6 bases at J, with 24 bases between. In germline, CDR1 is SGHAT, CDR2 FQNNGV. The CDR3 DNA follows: TGTGCCAGCTCCGAGAAGGGGTATTGGGACGGGGATACGCAGTATTTT. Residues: CASSEKGYWDGDTQYF.